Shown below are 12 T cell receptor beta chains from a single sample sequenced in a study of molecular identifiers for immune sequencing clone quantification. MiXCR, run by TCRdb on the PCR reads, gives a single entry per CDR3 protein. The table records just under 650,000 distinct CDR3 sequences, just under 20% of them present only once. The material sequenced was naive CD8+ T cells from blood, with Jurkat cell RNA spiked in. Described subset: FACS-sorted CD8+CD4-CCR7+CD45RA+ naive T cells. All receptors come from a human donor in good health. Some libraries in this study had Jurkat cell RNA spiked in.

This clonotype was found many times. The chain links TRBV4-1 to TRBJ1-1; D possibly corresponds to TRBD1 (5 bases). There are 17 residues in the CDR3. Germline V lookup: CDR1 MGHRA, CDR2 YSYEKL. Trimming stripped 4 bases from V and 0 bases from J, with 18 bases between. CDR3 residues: CASSPLFRGPLNTEAFF. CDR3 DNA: TGCGCCAGCAGCCCCCTTTTCCGGGGCCCCTTGAACACTGAAGCTTTCTTT.

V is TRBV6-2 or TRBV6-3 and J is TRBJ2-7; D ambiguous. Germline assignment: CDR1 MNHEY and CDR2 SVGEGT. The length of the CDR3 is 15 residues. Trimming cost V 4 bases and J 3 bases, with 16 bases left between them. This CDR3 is CASSLFLGVFYEQYF. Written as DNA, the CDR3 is TGTGCCAGCAGTTTGTTTCTTGGGGTGTTCTACGAGCAGTACTTC.

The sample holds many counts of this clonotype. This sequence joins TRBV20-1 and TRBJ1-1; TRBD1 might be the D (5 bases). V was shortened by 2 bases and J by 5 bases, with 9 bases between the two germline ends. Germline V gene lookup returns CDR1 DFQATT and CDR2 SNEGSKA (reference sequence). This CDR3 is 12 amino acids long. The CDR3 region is CSARQGVTEAFF. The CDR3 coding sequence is TGCAGTGCTAGACAGGGAGTGACTGAAGCTTTCTTT.

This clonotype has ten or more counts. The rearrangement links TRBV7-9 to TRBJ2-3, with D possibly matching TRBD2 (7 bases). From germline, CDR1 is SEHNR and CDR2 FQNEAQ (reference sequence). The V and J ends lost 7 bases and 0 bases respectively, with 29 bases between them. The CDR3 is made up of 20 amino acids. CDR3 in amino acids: CASTQQGEIGGGTSTDTQYF. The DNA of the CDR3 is TGTGCCAGCACCCAACAGGGAGAGATAGGCGGGGGCACTAGCACAGATACGCAGTATTTT.

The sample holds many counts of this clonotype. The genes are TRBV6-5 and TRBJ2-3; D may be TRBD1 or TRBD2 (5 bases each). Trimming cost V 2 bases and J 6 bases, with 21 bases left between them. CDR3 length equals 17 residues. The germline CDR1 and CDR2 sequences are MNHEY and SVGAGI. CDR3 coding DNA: TGTGCCAGCAGTTACGGGGGTGGAGCGTCCCGGTGGGATACGCAGTATTTT. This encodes CASSYGGGASRWDTQYF.

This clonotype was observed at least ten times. In nucleotides, the CDR3 is TGTGCCAGCAGCGCGGGGGGAAGCACAGATACGCAGTATTTT. Its translation: CASSAGGSTDTQYF. The genes are TRBV6-5 and TRBJ2-3; 8 bases match TRBD2. This CDR3 has 14 amino acids. CDR1 and CDR2 (germline): MNHEY, SVGAGI. After removal of 6 bases from V and 0 bases from J, the junction contained 2 bases not matched to a gene.

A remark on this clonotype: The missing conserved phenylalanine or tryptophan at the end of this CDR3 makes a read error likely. CDR3 DNA sequence: TGTGCCAGCAGCTTAGCGGTAGTGACACCGGGAGACAGGGCGCTGAACACTGAAGCTTTCTCT. It specifies CASSLAVVTPGDRALNTEAFS. The genes are TRBV7-6 and TRBJ1-1, with 7 bases matching TRBD1. This CDR3 contains 21 residues. Germline values: CDR1 SGHVS, CDR2 FNYEAQ. With 0 bases clipped from V and 0 bases from J, the junction kept 19 bases outside the gene matches.

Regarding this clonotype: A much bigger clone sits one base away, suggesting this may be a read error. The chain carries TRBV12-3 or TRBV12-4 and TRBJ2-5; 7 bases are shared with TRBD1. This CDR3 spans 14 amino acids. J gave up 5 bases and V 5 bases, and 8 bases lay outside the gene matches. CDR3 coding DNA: TGTGCCAGCAGTCCAAGGATAGGGGGCGAGACCCAGTACTTC. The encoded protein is CASSPRIGGETQYF.

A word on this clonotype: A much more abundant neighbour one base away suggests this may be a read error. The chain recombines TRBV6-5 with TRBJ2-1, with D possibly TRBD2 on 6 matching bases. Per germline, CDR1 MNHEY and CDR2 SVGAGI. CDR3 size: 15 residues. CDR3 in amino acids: CAGSSQPSAYNEQFF. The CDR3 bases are TGTGCCGGCAGTTCCCAACCTAGCGCTTACAATGAGCAGTTCTTC.

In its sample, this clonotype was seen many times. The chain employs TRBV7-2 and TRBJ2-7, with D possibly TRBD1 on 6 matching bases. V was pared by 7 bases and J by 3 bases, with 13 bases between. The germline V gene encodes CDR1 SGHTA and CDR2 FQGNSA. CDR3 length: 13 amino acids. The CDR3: CASKKDRLYEQYF. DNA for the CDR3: TGTGCCAGCAAGAAGGACAGACTCTACGAGCAGTACTTC.

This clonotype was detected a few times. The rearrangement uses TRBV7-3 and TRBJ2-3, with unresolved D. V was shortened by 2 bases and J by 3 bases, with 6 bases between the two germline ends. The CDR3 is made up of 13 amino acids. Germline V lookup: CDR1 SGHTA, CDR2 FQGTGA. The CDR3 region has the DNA TGTGCCAGCAGCTTAGATTTTACAGATACGCAGTATTTT. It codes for CASSLDFTDTQYF.

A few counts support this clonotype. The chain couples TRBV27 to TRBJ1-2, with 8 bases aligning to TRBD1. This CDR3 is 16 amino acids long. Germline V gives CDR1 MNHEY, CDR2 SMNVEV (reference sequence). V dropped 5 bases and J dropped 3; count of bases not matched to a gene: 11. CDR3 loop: CASSPIGQGSYYGYTF. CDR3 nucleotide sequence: TGTGCCAGCAGTCCGATCGGACAGGGAAGCTACTATGGCTACACCTTC.